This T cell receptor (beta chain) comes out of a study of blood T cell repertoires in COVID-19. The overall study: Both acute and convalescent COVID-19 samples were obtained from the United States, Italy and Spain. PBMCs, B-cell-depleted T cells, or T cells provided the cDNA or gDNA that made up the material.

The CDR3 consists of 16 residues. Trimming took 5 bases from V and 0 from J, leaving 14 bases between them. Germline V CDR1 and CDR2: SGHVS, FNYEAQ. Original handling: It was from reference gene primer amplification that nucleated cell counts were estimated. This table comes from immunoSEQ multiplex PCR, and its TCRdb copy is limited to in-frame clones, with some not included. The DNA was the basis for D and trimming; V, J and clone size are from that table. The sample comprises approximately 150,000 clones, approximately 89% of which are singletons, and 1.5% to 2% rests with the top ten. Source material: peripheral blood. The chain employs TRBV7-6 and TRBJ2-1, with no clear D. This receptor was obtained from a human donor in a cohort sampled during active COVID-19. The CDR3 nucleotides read TGTGCCAGCAGCCCCAAACCTCCGAGCTCCTACAATGAGCAGTTCTTC. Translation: CASSPKPPSSYNEQFF.